Reported below is one TCR beta chain. The data derive from a study of blood T cell repertoires in COVID-19. Study summary: The origin of the acute and convalescent COVID-19 samples was the United States, Italy and Spain. T cells, B-cell-depleted T cells, or PBMCs supplied cDNA or gDNA.

Deletions cut 2 bases from V and 2 bases from J, with 11 bases between. The CDR3 extends over 14 amino acids. Germline values: CDR1 SGHNT, CDR2 YYREEE (reference sequence). Source study methods: Counts of nucleated cells, estimated from reference gene primer amplification, were obtained. Assay used: immunoSEQ multiplex PCR; TCRdb lists only in-frame clones, some missing. V and J calls and clone size are as listed in that table; D and trimming were resolved from the DNA. This table holds around 78,000 clones, around nine tenths found once. The sequence derives from a woman aged 55-70 years with acute or convalescent COVID-19. Sequencing was performed on peripheral blood. The chain is built from TRBV5-4 and TRBJ2-7; maybe TRBD2 (5 bases). The CDR3 bases are TGTGCCAGCAGCTTCGGAGGTAGGACCTACGAGCAGTACTTC. This sequence encodes CASSFGGRTYEQYF.